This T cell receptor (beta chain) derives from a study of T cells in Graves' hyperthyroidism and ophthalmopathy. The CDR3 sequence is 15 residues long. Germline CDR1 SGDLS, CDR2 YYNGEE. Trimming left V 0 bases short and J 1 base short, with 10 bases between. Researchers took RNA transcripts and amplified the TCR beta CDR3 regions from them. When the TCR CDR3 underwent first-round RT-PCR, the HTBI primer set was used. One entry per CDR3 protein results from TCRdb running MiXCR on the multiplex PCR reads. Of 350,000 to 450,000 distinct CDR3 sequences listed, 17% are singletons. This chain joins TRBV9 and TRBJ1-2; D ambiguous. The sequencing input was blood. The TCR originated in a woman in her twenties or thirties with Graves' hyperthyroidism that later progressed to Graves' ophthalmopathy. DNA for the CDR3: TGTGCCAGCAGCGTAGAGGCGGATTATAACTATGGCTACACCTTC. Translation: CASSVEADYNYGYTF.